This T cell receptor beta chain was sequenced in a study of T cells in localized non-small cell lung cancer. Study-wide findings and caveats: Clonality of T cells reached its maximum in uninvolved adjacent lung, surpassing tumor. A higher density of T cells in blood coincided with extended overall survival. Heterogeneity is still possible, as just one tumor region was sequenced. Of the top 100 tumor clones, median 57 were in adjacent lung, 25 to 35 among its top 100.

This clone was recorded only once. Its antigen remains unidentified. The CDR3 is made up of 13 amino acids. Germline V gene data show CDR1 as SEHNR and CDR2 as FQNEAQ (reference sequence). The V gene lost 6 bases and the J gene lost 1 base, with 9 bases spanning the gap. TCRdb keeps only in-frame clones here, not all; method: immunoSEQ multiplex PCR. Counted here are tens of thousands of clones, roughly 91% occurring once; the ten biggest clones make up 20%. The V and J genes are TRBV7-9 and TRBJ1-1; D call uncertain. Sequencing used peripheral blood, obtained before any cancer treatment. The TCR comes from a woman aged 35 to 70 with stage I squamous cell lung carcinoma. The CDR3, as DNA: TGTGCCAGCAGACCGGTAGGGAACACTGAAGCTTTCTTT. Translated, it gives CASRPVGNTEAFF.